The 17 T cell receptor beta chains reported below all come from one sample, sequenced in a study of cytomegalovirus exposure and HLA in healthy donors. Primers: 60 Vbeta forward and 13 Jbeta reverse. Libraries were prepared by immunoSEQ multiplex PCR; TCRdb keeps only in-frame clonotypes and omits some of them. The repertoire holds 120,000 or so clones, with 60% to 80% as singletons. Source material: PBMCs. These receptors all stem from a man younger than 45 in good health and CMV-seronegative.

The gene calls are TRBV7-8 and TRBJ2-5; TRBD1 matches at 8 bases. Germline values: CDR1 SGHVS, CDR2 FQNEAQ. The V gene end was trimmed by 3 bases and the J gene end by 3 bases; junction bases not matched to a gene: 0. The CDR3 length is 13 residues. The CDR3 protein is CASSLDREETQYF. CDR3 DNA: TGTGCCAGCAGCTTGGACAGGGAAGAGACCCAGTACTTC.

This rearrangement joins TRBV7-3 to TRBJ2-7, with D possibly TRBD1 on 6 matching bases. The ends were cut back, 0 bases at V and 5 bases at J, with 11 bases in the middle. Germline assignment: CDR1 SGHTA and CDR2 FQGTGA. This CDR3 spans 14 amino acids. The CDR3 region is CASSLTARTDEQYF. DNA of the CDR3: TGTGCCAGCAGCTTAACGGCTAGGACAGACGAGCAGTACTTC.

The chain is built from TRBV7-6 and TRBJ1-6; 10 bases agree with TRBD1. Germline assignment: CDR1 SGHVS and CDR2 FNYEAQ. V shed 5 bases, J shed 6 bases, and the junction held 7 bases outside the gene matches. The CDR3 consists of 16 residues. CDR3 amino acids: CASSRERTGGNSPLHF. In DNA form, the CDR3 reads TGTGCCAGCAGCCGAGAGAGGACAGGGGGTAATTCACCCCTCCACTTT.

This clone was counted a few times. The CDR3 here is CATDMGPTRPQHF. CDR3 bases: TGTGCCACCGACATGGGTCCGACGCGACCCCAGCATTTT. The rearrangement links TRBV6-1 to TRBJ1-5; D not resolved. The CDR3 sequence is 13 residues long. Germline CDR1 reads MNHNS; CDR2 reads SASEGT. The V end lost 10 bases, the J end lost 10 bases, and 20 bases lay between the germline ends.

V usage is TRBV28 and J usage is TRBJ2-7; weak D call: TRBD2 (6 bases). Germline lookup yields CDR1 MDHEN and CDR2 SYDVKM. This CDR3 is 15 amino acids long. Trimming cost V 5 bases and J 3 bases, with 17 bases left between them. The chain's CDR3 is CASSPRGSGGYEQYF. The DNA of the CDR3 is TGTGCCAGCAGTCCGCGGGGAAGCGGCGGCTACGAGCAGTACTTC. Full variable domain (outside the CDR3, taken from reference TRBV28 and TRBJ2-7): DVKVTQSSRYLVKRTGEKVFLECVQDMDHENMFWYRQDPGLGLRLIYFSYDVKMKEKGDIPEGYSVSREKKERFSLILESASTNQTSMYLCASSPRGSGGYEQYFGPGTRLTVT.

This clone was seen only once. The chain joins TRBV30 to TRBJ2-5; D uncertain. Per the germline V gene, CDR1 is GTSNPN and CDR2 is SVGIG (reference sequence). The V gene lost 3 bases and the J gene lost 1 base, with 6 bases spanning the gap. CDR3 length: 12 residues. CDR3 nucleotide sequence: TGTGCCTGGAGCGTTATCCAAGAGACCCAGTACTTC. Translated: CAWSVIQETQYF.

This chain links TRBV15 with TRBJ1-6; 7 bases line up with TRBD1. Germline-derived CDR1 and CDR2 are LNHNV and YYDKDF (reference sequence). This CDR3 contains 18 residues. Trimming removed 0 bases from V and 3 bases from J; junction bases left unmatched: 8. The CDR3 is CATSRDEQGDIYNSPLHF. The CDR3 DNA follows: TGTGCCACCAGCAGAGATGAGCAGGGGGATATCTATAATTCACCCCTCCACTTT.

This clone was seen at least ten times. This chain connects TRBV14 to TRBJ2-5; TRBD1 is a possible D gene (5 bases). CDR3 length: 14 amino acids. CDR1 is SGHDN and CDR2 is FVKESK in the germline V gene. Trimming cost V 11 bases and J 4 bases, with 20 bases left between them. CDR3 region: CASSGLGMLETQYF. For the CDR3, the DNA is TGTGCCTCCTCAGGGTTGGGGATGCTAGAGACCCAGTACTTC. The full variable domain, in which reference TRBV14 and TRBJ2-5 provide the parts outside the CDR3, is EAGVTQFPSHSVIEKGQTVTLRCDPISGHDNLYWYRRVMGKEIKFLLHFVKESKQDESGMPNNRFLAERTGGTYSTLKVQPAELEDSGVYFCASSGLGMLETQYFGPGTRLLVL.

V and J are TRBV9 and TRBJ2-2; a possible D gene is TRBD2 (6 bases). Per the germline V gene, CDR1 is SGDLS and CDR2 is YYNGEE. Deletions cut 7 bases from V and 7 bases from J, with 17 bases between. The CDR3 spans 14 residues. The CDR3 bases are TGTGCCAGCCGGGAGAGGGCTTCGGACGGGGAGCTGTTTTTT. It codes for CASRERASDGELFF.

Here the CDR3 reads CASSFFRGPTNEKLFF. The CDR3, as DNA: TGTGCCAGCAGTTTTTTCAGGGGCCCAACTAATGAAAAACTGTTTTTT. The chain joins TRBV6-6 to TRBJ1-4; perhaps TRBD1 as D (6 bases). This CDR3 is built from 16 residues. Trimming took 4 bases from V and 0 from J, leaving 12 bases between them. Germline lookup yields CDR1 MNHNY and CDR2 SVGAGI (reference sequence).

The chain uses TRBV27 and TRBJ1-5; 8 nucleotides align to TRBD1. V dropped 5 bases and J dropped 3; count of bases not matched to a gene: 9. This CDR3 comprises 16 residues. Germline V gene data show CDR1 as MNHEY and CDR2 as SMNVEV (reference sequence). The CDR3 region is CASSPRATGDNQPQHF. CDR3 bases: TGTGCCAGCAGTCCAAGGGCGACAGGGGACAATCAGCCCCAGCATTTT.

The gene calls are TRBV7-2 and TRBJ2-7; 7 bases map to TRBD2. The V and J ends lost 1 base and 1 base, in that order; junction bases with no gene match: 4. CDR1 and CDR2 (germline): SGHTA, FQGNSA. The CDR3 consists of 15 residues. The CDR3 sequence: CASSLVAGESYEQYF. The CDR3 DNA reads TGTGCCAGCAGCTTAGTTGCGGGGGAATCCTACGAGCAGTACTTC.

The chain combines TRBV4-3 with TRBJ2-6; D perhaps matches TRBD1 (6 bases). CDR1 and CDR2 (germline): LGHNA, YSLEER. The V gene lost 8 bases and the J gene lost 5 bases, with 19 bases spanning the gap. This CDR3 region has 16 residues. This chain's CDR3 is CASRGTGRTRANVLTF. In nucleotides, the CDR3 is TGCGCCAGCCGGGGAACAGGGAGAACACGGGCCAACGTCCTGACTTTC.

The rearrangement joins TRBV5-5 to TRBJ2-3; 9 nucleotides match TRBD2. The CDR3 loop spans 16 amino acids. Germline CDR1 and CDR2: SGHKS and YYEKEE (reference sequence). Trimming took 0 bases from V and 4 from J; bases not matched to a gene: 6. CDR3 sequence reads: CASSLVIAGAADTQYF. CDR3 nucleotide sequence: TGTGCCAGCAGCTTGGTTATAGCGGGGGCCGCAGATACGCAGTATTTT. The complete variable domain, with remaining parts taken from reference TRBV5-5 and TRBJ2-3, reads DAGVTQSPTHLIKTRGQQVTLRCSPISGHKSVSWYQQVLGQGPQFIFQYYEKEERGRGNFPDRFSARQFPNYSSELNVNALLLGDSALYLCASSLVIAGAADTQYFGPGTRLTVL.

V and J are TRBV5-1 and TRBJ2-7; 11 bases match TRBD1. CDR1 is SGHRS, CDR2 YFSETQ, per germline. The CDR3 has 14 amino acids. After removal of 2 bases from V and 6 bases from J, the junction contained 4 bases not matched to a gene. The CDR3 region is CASSFGTGGLEQYF. The CDR3 DNA reads TGCGCCAGCAGCTTCGGGACAGGGGGTCTCGAGCAGTACTTC.

This clone was picked up one time. The chain carries TRBV30 and TRBJ1-2; 7 nucleotides align to TRBD1. CDR1 is GTSNPN, CDR2 SVGIG, per germline (reference sequence). Losses at the gene ends were 0 bases for V and 0 bases for J; bases not matched to a gene: 10. CDR3 length: 17 amino acids. CDR3 amino acids: CAWSVLGTAIANYGYTF. DNA for the CDR3: TGTGCCTGGAGTGTACTCGGGACAGCGATAGCTAACTATGGCTACACCTTC.

The rearrangement links TRBV11-2 to TRBJ2-2, with a tentative D call TRBD2 (6 bases). The V and J ends lost 3 bases and 4 bases respectively, with 15 bases between them. CDR3 length: 16 amino acids. Germline V lookup: CDR1 SGHAT, CDR2 FQNNGV. DNA for the CDR3: TGTGCCAGCAGCTTCACCCGGGACTCCACCACCGGGGAGCTGTTTTTT. Translating gives CASSFTRDSTTGELFF. The variable domain in full, completed from reference TRBV11-2 and TRBJ2-2, reads EAGVAQSPRYKIIEKRQSVAFWCNPISGHATLYWYQQILGQGPKLLIQFQNNGVVDDSQLPKDRFSAERLKGVDSTLKIQPAKLEDSAVYLCASSFTRDSTTGELFFGEGSRLTVL.